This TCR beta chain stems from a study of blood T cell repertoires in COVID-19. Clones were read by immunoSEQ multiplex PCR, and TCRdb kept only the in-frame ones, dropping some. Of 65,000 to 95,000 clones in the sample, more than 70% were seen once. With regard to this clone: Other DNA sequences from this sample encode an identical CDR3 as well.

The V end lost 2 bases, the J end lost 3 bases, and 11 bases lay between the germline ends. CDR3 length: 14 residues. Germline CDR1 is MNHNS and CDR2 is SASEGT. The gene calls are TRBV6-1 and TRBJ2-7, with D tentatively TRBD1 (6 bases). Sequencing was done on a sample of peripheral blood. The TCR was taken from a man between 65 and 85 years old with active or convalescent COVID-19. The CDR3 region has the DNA TGTGCCAGCAGTGAATTGGGGACAAGCTACGAGCAGTACTTC. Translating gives CASSELGTSYEQYF.